The 18 T cell receptor beta chains reported below all come from one sample, sequenced in a study of CD8 T cells in ankylosing spondylitis (dated by TCRdb to the late 2010s). For these TCRs, the target antigens are not known. On the study overall, not on this receptor specifically: A TCR beta motif of eight highly homologous amino acid variants appeared characteristic of blood from ankylosing spondylitis patients.

Library generation was performed with 5' RACE. TCRdb lists the instrument as Illumina HiSeq 2500. In TCRdb, the public reads were trimmed at Q25 with fastp and aligned with MiXCR, with productive beta chains retained. Every CDR3 protein is listed once, alongside the most common genes and DNA of its rows. The sample contains about 330,000 distinct CDR3 sequences, 6.5% to 10% of them found a single time. Together, the top ten hold more than 14% of the sample. The material sequenced was blood, either unsorted or a sorted T cell fraction (not recorded which). The receptors here all came from a male donor with ankylosing spondylitis.

This chain joins TRBV30 and TRBJ2-5; D tentatively fits TRBD1 or TRBD2 (5 bases each). V was clipped by 0 bases and J by 0 bases, with 20 bases between them. CDR1 and CDR2 (germline): GTSNPN, SVGIG (reference sequence). CDR3 length: 18 residues. DNA for the CDR3: TGTGCCTGGAGTGTCTGGGGGAGAGCCTCGAAGTACCAAGAGACCCAGTACTTC. Amino acids: CAWSVWGRASKYQETQYF.

This clonotype was found a few times. The chain employs TRBV7-2 and TRBJ2-1, with 10 bases matching TRBD2. J gave up 9 bases and V 2 bases, and 7 bases lay outside the gene matches. This CDR3 is 15 amino acids long. Germline V gene sequence: CDR1 SGHTA, CDR2 FQGNSA. This chain's CDR3 is CASSLISGRSLEQFF. The DNA of the CDR3 is TGTGCCAGCAGCTTAATTAGCGGGAGGAGTCTTGAGCAGTTCTTC.

J is TRBJ1-2 and V is TRBV15, with TRBD1 identical over 7 bases. CDR1 LNHNV and CDR2 YYDKDF come from the germline V gene (reference sequence). Trimming removed 3 bases from V and 3 bases from J; junction bases left unmatched: 4. The CDR3 has 14 amino acids. CDR3 in DNA: TGTGCCACCAGCAGGAGGACAGGACACTATGGCTACACCTTC. It codes for CATSRRTGHYGYTF.

The CDR3 DNA reads TGTGCCAGCTCACCAAGCGCTCCACTCGCGGGCTACACCTTC. It translates to CASSPSAPLAGYTF. The genes are TRBV18 and TRBJ1-2, with unresolved D. The CDR3 has 14 amino acids. The germline V and J ends were trimmed by 2 bases and 8 bases, with 15 bases remaining between them. CDR1 and CDR2 from the germline V gene are KGHSH and LQKENI.

The sample holds many counts of this clonotype. The genes are TRBV2 and TRBJ1-5; TRBD1 agrees at 8 bases. V gave up 4 bases and J gave up 6 bases; unmatched junction bases: 5. The CDR3 consists of 14 residues. CDR1 SNHLY and CDR2 FYNNEI come from the germline V gene. CDR3 amino acids: CASSADRGVQPQHF. The CDR3 region has the DNA TGTGCCAGCAGTGCAGACAGGGGAGTTCAGCCCCAGCATTTT.

This clonotype was picked up a small number of times. J is TRBJ1-1 and V is TRBV2, with a weak D call TRBD1 (5 bases). The CDR3 length is 13 residues. V was trimmed by 3 bases and J by 10 bases, leaving 15 bases between them. CDR1 is SNHLY, CDR2 FYNNEI, per germline. The CDR3 bases are TGTGCCAGCAGTGACGGCAGGGCCATTCTAGCTTTCTTT. It is translated as CASSDGRAILAFF.

In its sample, this clonotype was seen a few times. This rearrangement joins TRBV27 to TRBJ2-1; D not resolved. The V gene lost 5 bases and the J gene lost 9 bases, with 17 bases spanning the gap. The length of the CDR3 is 14 residues. The germline V gene encodes CDR1 MNHEY and CDR2 SMNVEV (reference sequence). DNA of the CDR3: TGTGCCAGCAGTCCCCTTCGATCGTCAGGTGAGCAGTTCTTC. It encodes CASSPLRSSGEQFF.

Ten or more counts support this clonotype. The gene calls are TRBV7-2 and TRBJ2-7, with D uncertain. Trimming removed 6 bases at V and 2 bases at J, with 11 bases between. In germline, CDR1 is SGHTA, CDR2 FQGNSA. This CDR3 spans 13 amino acids. The CDR3 sequence is CASSSRGPYEQYF. CDR3 in DNA: TGTGCCAGCAGTTCTCGCGGACCCTACGAGCAGTACTTC.

In this sample, this clonotype turned up many times. V gene TRBV7-8 combines with J gene TRBJ2-5; TRBD2 might be the D (6 bases). Trimming stripped 3 bases from V and 5 bases from J, with 10 bases between. Germline-derived CDR1 and CDR2 are SGHVS and FQNEAQ. This CDR3 is built from 13 residues. The CDR3 DNA follows: TGTGCCAGCAGCTTGGCTGGGAGGGAGACCCAGTACTTC. It is translated as CASSLAGRETQYF. The full variable domain, with the rest looked up from reference TRBV7-8 and TRBJ2-5, is GAGVSQSPRYKVAKRGQDVALRCDPISGHVSLFWYQQALGQGPEFLTYFQNEAQLDKSGLPSDRFFAERPEGSVSTLKIQRTQQEDSAVYLCASSLAGRETQYFGPGTRLLVL.

This chain links TRBV3-1 with TRBJ2-7; no clear D gene. The CDR3 extends over 14 amino acids. With 2 bases removed from V and 11 bases from J, the gap between germline ends came to 19 bases. In germline, CDR1 is LGHDT, CDR2 YNNKEL (reference sequence). CDR3 in DNA: TGTGCCAGCAGCCAACAAACTCCAGCTTCGGTCAAGTACTTC. Protein product: CASSQQTPASVKYF.

V and J are TRBV7-6 and TRBJ2-5, with no clear D. The CDR3 has 15 residues. Trimming shortened V by 3 bases and J by 5 bases, and 16 bases separated the two germline ends. Germline V gene sequence: CDR1 SGHVS, CDR2 FNYEAQ. The CDR3 DNA follows: TGTGCCAGCAGCTTGGAACCCGGGCACGGGGAGACCCAGTACTTC. Amino acids: CASSLEPGHGETQYF.

This clonotype has at least ten counts. This rearrangement joins TRBV7-9 to TRBJ2-3; D call uncertain. V was trimmed by 1 base and J by 2 bases, leaving 4 bases between them. The CDR3 is 13 amino acids. Per the germline V gene, CDR1 is SEHNR and CDR2 is FQNEAQ (reference sequence). The CDR3 region has the DNA TGTGCCAGCAGCTTAGAACACACAGATACGCAGTATTTT. Translating it yields CASSLEHTDTQYF.

This clonotype was recorded many times. The rearrangement uses TRBV14 and TRBJ2-1; 8 positions agree with TRBD2. The junction had 9 bases not matched to a gene; V was cut back by 4 bases and J by 7 bases. The germline CDR1 and CDR2 sequences are SGHDN and FVKESK. The CDR3 consists of 15 residues. The CDR3 coding sequence is TGTGCCAGCAGCCTGGGACTAGGCTTCTGGAATGAGCAGTTCTTC. Its protein product is CASSLGLGFWNEQFF.

In its sample, this clonotype was seen a few times. J is TRBJ2-7 and V is TRBV10-3; TRBD2 is a possible D gene (5 bases). Trimming stripped 4 bases from V and 4 bases from J, with 14 bases between. CDR1 and CDR2 from the germline V gene are ENHRY and SYGVKD. CDR3 length equals 14 residues. CDR3 in DNA: TGTGCCATCAGTGTCCCCGGGATCTCGTACGAGCAGTACTTC. Protein: CAISVPGISYEQYF.

There are a few counts of this clonotype. This sequence joins TRBV7-9 and TRBJ2-5; D unresolved. The CDR3 runs to 13 residues. Trimming pared 5 bases from V and 5 bases from J, leaving 12 bases between. Germline V gene sequence: CDR1 SEHNR, CDR2 FQNEAQ (reference sequence). DNA of the CDR3: TGTGCCAGCAGCCAAGACACCGGGGAGACCCAGTACTTC. This gives the protein CASSQDTGETQYF.

This clonotype showed up just a few times. The rearrangement uses TRBV20-1 and TRBJ2-1, with D perhaps given as TRBD1 or TRBD2 (5 bases each). CDR1 is DFQATT and CDR2 is SNEGSKA in the germline V gene (reference sequence). Trimming shortened V by 3 bases and J by 8 bases, and 5 bases separated the two germline ends. The CDR3 extends over 10 amino acids. The CDR3 protein is CSARGDEQFF. The DNA of the CDR3 is TGCAGTGCTAGGGGGGATGAGCAGTTCTTC.

This clonotype has more than one count but fewer than ten. The chain uses TRBV20-1 and TRBJ2-3, with D tentatively TRBD2 (6 bases). The germline gives CDR1 DFQATT, CDR2 SNEGSKA (reference sequence). Trimming took off 5 bases at V and 5 bases at J, with 14 bases between the two ends. The CDR3 runs to 13 residues. The CDR3 DNA sequence: TGCAGTGCTCCCCCTCGGGGGAGAGATACGCAGTATTTT. Translation: CSAPPRGRDTQYF.

This clonotype was seen at least ten times. The chain joins TRBV5-1 to TRBJ2-6; TRBD1 matches 8 bases. Trimming cost V 3 bases and J 0 bases; bases outside gene matches: 5. CDR3 length: 17 residues. Looked up from germline, CDR1 is SGHRS and CDR2 is YFSETQ. CDR3 coding DNA: TGCGCCAGCAGCTCCGGGACAGGAGTCTCTGGGGCCAACGTCCTGACTTTC. As protein: CASSSGTGVSGANVLTF.